Listed here are 32 T cell receptor beta chains from one sample, sequenced in a study of blood T cell repertoires in COVID-19. Measured with immunoSEQ multiplex PCR; TCRdb has only the in-frame clones, and not every one. The sample contains about 200,000 clones, 75% to 85% of which appear only once. Sequencing input: peripheral blood. The receptors originated from a woman in her 70s with COVID-19, enrolled during active disease.

The V and J genes are TRBV4-1 and TRBJ1-2, with D possibly being TRBD1 (6 bases). CDR3 length: 13 amino acids. Trimming pared 6 bases from V and 8 bases from J, leaving 16 bases between. Germline CDR1 and CDR2: MGHRA and YSYEKL. CDR3 DNA sequence: TGCGCCAGCAGAAATACAGGGACGGAGGGCTACACCTTC. It encodes CASRNTGTEGYTF.

CDR3: CAWGTLSGRRSYNEQFF. The CDR3 nucleotides are TGTGCCTGGGGGACTTTGAGCGGGAGGAGAAGTTACAATGAGCAGTTCTTC. The chain employs TRBV30 and TRBJ2-1, with 9 bases lining up with TRBD2. Per germline, CDR1 GTSNPN and CDR2 SVGIG (reference sequence). V shed 5 bases, J shed 4 bases, and the junction held 15 bases outside the gene matches. The CDR3 is 17 amino acids.

The V call is TRBV30, the J call TRBJ1-1; D is unresolved. V lost 3 bases and J lost 10, with 21 bases in between. CDR1 and CDR2 from the germline V gene are GTSNPN and SVGIG (reference sequence). There are 14 residues in the CDR3. This chain's CDR3 is CAWRRVGYERGAFF. For the CDR3, the DNA is TGTGCCTGGAGACGGGTGGGTTATGAACGGGGAGCTTTCTTT.

The CDR3 DNA is TGCAGCGTTGGAGGGCATAGCGGGACCTACAATGAGCAGTTCTTC. This gives the protein CSVGGHSGTYNEQFF. This chain links TRBV29-1 with TRBJ2-1; 8 bases agree with TRBD2. Trimming removed 4 bases from V and 2 bases from J; junction bases left unmatched: 7. CDR3 length: 15 amino acids. Germline V gene lookup returns CDR1 SQVTM and CDR2 ANQGSEA.

CDR3 nucleotide sequence: TGTGCCAGCAGCTCCCCGACTAGCGGGTCCTACGAGCAGTACTTC. This encodes CASSSPTSGSYEQYF. This rearrangement joins TRBV5-4 to TRBJ2-7; TRBD2 matches at 10 bases. V lost 3 bases, J lost 1 base, and 4 bases stayed unmatched. Germline lookup yields CDR1 SGHNT and CDR2 YYREEE (reference sequence). The CDR3 is made up of 15 amino acids. Supplemented by reference TRBV5-4 and TRBJ2-7, the full variable domain reads ETGVTQSPTHLIKTRGQQVTLRCSSQSGHNTVSWYQQALGQGPQFIFQYYREEENGRGNFPPRFSGLQFPNYSSELNVNALELDDSALYLCASSSPTSGSYEQYFGPGTRLTVT.

The rearrangement joins TRBV7-8 to TRBJ2-1; D is perhaps TRBD2 (5 bases). V was pared by 1 base and J by 4 bases, with 8 bases between. The CDR3 is 14 amino acids. CDR1 and CDR2 from the germline V gene are SGHVS and FQNEAQ. In nucleotides, the CDR3 is TGTGCCAGCAGCTTAGAGGACTTTTACAATGAGCAGTTCTTC. It yields the protein CASSLEDFYNEQFF.

This clone was counted a single time. The CDR3 reads CASSLDRGLHQPQHF. In nucleotides, the CDR3 is TGTGCCAGCAGCTTGGACAGGGGGCTGCATCAGCCCCAGCATTTT. This chain connects TRBV7-2 to TRBJ1-5; 11 nucleotides align to TRBD1. V shed 3 bases, J shed 5 bases, and the junction held 3 bases outside the gene matches. This CDR3 contains 15 residues. In germline, CDR1 is SGHTA, CDR2 FQGNSA.

The J gene is TRBJ2-5, the V gene TRBV9, with 14 bases aligning to TRBD2. The germline V gene encodes CDR1 SGDLS and CDR2 YYNGEE. This CDR3 region has 15 residues. J was trimmed by 7 bases and V by 3 bases; bases with no gene match: 5. The CDR3 DNA is TGTGCCAGCAGCGCAACCGGGACTAGCGGGGGGACCCAGTACTTC. Translation gives CASSATGTSGGTQYF.

Worth noting for this clone: One end of the junction fails to match germline, which may point to a read error. This chain connects TRBV12-3 or TRBV12-4 to TRBJ1-1; D is undetermined. This CDR3 comprises 13 residues. This CDR3 is CVSSLRVFTEAFF. In nucleotides, the CDR3 is TGTGTCAGCAGTTTGAGGGTTTTCACTGAAGCTTTCTTT.

The sample holds a few counts of this clone. The chain is built from TRBV2 and TRBJ1-1; 7 bases match TRBD1. CDR1 and CDR2 from the germline V gene are SNHLY and FYNNEI. The CDR3 length is 13 residues. After removal of 5 bases from V and 8 bases from J, the junction contained 8 bases not matched to a gene. This CDR3 reads CASSISDRAEAFF. The CDR3 DNA is TGTGCCAGCAGTATTTCCGACAGGGCCGAAGCTTTCTTT.

The chain couples TRBV6-2 or TRBV6-3 to TRBJ2-5; 13 nucleotides match TRBD2. Germline CDR1 reads MNHEY; CDR2 reads SVGEGT. The V gene end was trimmed by 5 bases and the J gene end by 5 bases; junction bases not matched to a gene: 8. CDR3 size: 16 residues. The CDR3 sequence is CASSQTSGRIQETQYF. The CDR3, as DNA: TGTGCCAGCAGTCAGACTAGCGGGAGGATTCAGGAGACCCAGTACTTC.

This clone was found once. The chain joins TRBV10-3 to TRBJ2-1; D is possibly TRBD2 (6 bases). The length of the CDR3 is 14 residues. The germline gives CDR1 ENHRY, CDR2 SYGVKD. The ends were cut back, 6 bases at V and 5 bases at J, with 14 bases in the middle. In DNA, the CDR3 is TGTGCCATCAGCGTCGCTAGCGTTAACAATGAGCAGTTCTTC. It translates to CAISVASVNNEQFF.

This clone has only a few counts. The chain uses TRBV6-6 and TRBJ2-7; no clear D gene. The CDR3 consists of 14 residues. CDR1 and CDR2 (germline): MNHNY, SVGAGI (reference sequence). V lost 0 bases, J lost 6 bases, and 12 bases lay in between. The CDR3 bases are TGTGCCAGCAGTTACTCGAACGGGTTGGCCGAGCAGTACTTC. This translates into CASSYSNGLAEQYF.

The chain couples TRBV7-2 to TRBJ2-5, with 8 bases lining up with TRBD1. This CDR3 has 15 residues. With 5 bases clipped from V and 1 base from J, the junction kept 6 bases outside the gene matches. Looked up from germline, CDR1 is SGHTA and CDR2 is FQGNSA. The CDR3 DNA sequence: TGTGCCAGCAGCCCAACCAGGGGGCTCCAAGAGACCCAGTACTTC. Protein product: CASSPTRGLQETQYF.

This clone was seen a single time. This sequence joins TRBV4-3 and TRBJ1-1; D is ambiguous. CDR3 length: 16 amino acids. Germline V gives CDR1 LGHNA, CDR2 YSLEER. V dropped 3 bases and J dropped 2 bases, with 16 bases sitting between them. CDR3 bases: TGCGCCAGCAGCCAGGCAGCGGTAGGATTTAACACTGAAGCTTTCTTT. Translation gives CASSQAAVGFNTEAFF.

The gene calls are TRBV19 and TRBJ2-2; 13 positions match TRBD2. Germline trimming cut 3 bases from V and 2 bases from J; bases unmatched to any gene: 6. Germline CDR1 LNHDA, CDR2 SQIVND (reference sequence). This CDR3 has 18 residues. The DNA for the CDR3 is TGTGCCAGTAGTATCCCGGGACTAGCGGGAACAAACACCGGGGAGCTGTTTTTT. It is translated as CASSIPGLAGTNTGELFF.

V gene TRBV5-1 combines with J gene TRBJ1-1; 9 nucleotides match TRBD1. The CDR3 is made up of 13 amino acids. Germline V gives CDR1 SGHRS, CDR2 YFSETQ. The junction had 2 bases not matched to a gene; V was cut back by 3 bases and J by 5 bases. The CDR3: CASSSGQGTEAFF. CDR3 sequence (DNA): TGCGCCAGCAGCTCTGGACAGGGGACTGAAGCTTTCTTT.

CDR3 loop: CASSIGTSGRSSYNEQFF. In nucleotides, the CDR3 is TGTGCCAGTAGTATTGGGACTAGCGGGAGGAGCTCCTACAATGAGCAGTTCTTC. The rearrangement joins TRBV19 to TRBJ2-1; 15 bases fit TRBD2. With 3 bases clipped from V and 0 bases from J, the junction kept 3 bases outside the gene matches. The CDR3 length is 18 residues. The germline V gene has CDR1 LNHDA and CDR2 SQIVND (reference sequence).

V gene TRBV5-6 combines with J gene TRBJ2-1, with D possibly being TRBD1 (6 bases). Trimming stripped 0 bases from V and 6 bases from J, with 16 bases between. This CDR3 comprises 16 residues. Germline CDR1 reads SGHDT; CDR2 reads YYEEEE. CDR3 amino acids: CASSLARTASFNEQFF. The CDR3, as DNA: TGTGCCAGCAGCTTGGCCAGGACAGCGTCATTCAATGAGCAGTTCTTC.

This clone was detected a few times. The CDR3 sequence: CASSLSSASTDTQYF. CDR3 coding DNA: TGTGCCAGCAGCTTATCTAGCGCCAGCACAGATACGCAGTATTTT. This sequence joins TRBV7-6 and TRBJ2-3; D is perhaps TRBD2 (6 bases). Germline loops: CDR1 SGHVS, CDR2 FNYEAQ. CDR3 length equals 15 residues. Trimming took 2 bases from V and 0 from J, leaving 9 bases between them.

This clone occurred many times. The chain employs TRBV7-8 and TRBJ2-1; D is possibly TRBD2 (6 bases). Germline loops: CDR1 SGHVS, CDR2 FQNEAQ. Deletions cut 3 bases from V and 0 bases from J, with 15 bases between. The CDR3 is made up of 17 amino acids. The CDR3 DNA is TGTGCCAGCAGCTTCCGGAGCGGAGGGAGCTCCTACAATGAGCAGTTCTTC. As protein: CASSFRSGGSSYNEQFF. The entire variable domain, with the rest obtained from reference TRBV7-8 and TRBJ2-1, is as follows: GAGVSQSPRYKVAKRGQDVALRCDPISGHVSLFWYQQALGQGPEFLTYFQNEAQLDKSGLPSDRFFAERPEGSVSTLKIQRTQQEDSAVYLCASSFRSGGSSYNEQFFGPGTRLTVL.

The CDR3 nucleotides read TGCACCGCCTTGGGCACTAATGAAAAACTGTTTTTT. Encoded protein: CTALGTNEKLFF. V is TRBV29-1 and J is TRBJ1-4; D unclear. Germline V CDR1 and CDR2: SQVTM, ANQGSEA. The CDR3 is 12 amino acids.

This rearrangement joins TRBV2 to TRBJ1-5; TRBD1 aligns across 9 bases. The CDR3 extends over 14 amino acids. After removal of 6 bases from V and 2 bases from J, the junction contained 2 bases not matched to a gene. The germline V gene encodes CDR1 SNHLY and CDR2 FYNNEI. The CDR3: CASSRDRGNQPQHF. CDR3 coding DNA: TGTGCCAGCAGCCGGGACAGGGGCAATCAGCCCCAGCATTTT.

Concerning this clone itself: This CDR3 is also generated by other DNA sequences in the sample. J is TRBJ2-4 and V is TRBV5-1, with D tentatively TRBD2 (6 bases). Looked up from germline, CDR1 is SGHRS and CDR2 is YFSETQ. The CDR3 is made up of 13 amino acids. With 4 bases removed from V and 5 bases from J, the gap between germline ends came to 10 bases. CDR3 residues: CASSLGLENIQYF. The CDR3 DNA is TGCGCCAGCAGCCTGGGACTGGAAAACATTCAGTACTTC.

In its sample, this clone was seen once. The chain has TRBV19 and TRBJ2-3; tentatively, D is TRBD1 (5 bases). Germline-derived CDR1 and CDR2 are LNHDA and SQIVND (reference sequence). Trimming pared 4 bases from V and 0 bases from J, leaving 11 bases between. The CDR3 consists of 15 residues. This CDR3 reads CASSTQGLSTDTQYF. Written as DNA, the CDR3 is TGTGCCAGTAGTACCCAGGGTCTTAGCACAGATACGCAGTATTTT.

The rearrangement uses TRBV29-1 and TRBJ2-5; 9 nucleotides align to TRBD2. The CDR3 is 13 residues long. CDR1 is SQVTM, CDR2 ANQGSEA, per germline. The V gene end was trimmed by 5 bases and the J gene end by 1 base; junction bases not matched to a gene: 2. Here the CDR3 DNA reads TGCAGCGTTTTGACTAGCGGCCAAGAGACCCAGTACTTC. Protein sequence: CSVLTSGQETQYF.

The CDR3, as DNA: TGTGCCAGCAGCCCTGGACAGGTCGGCACAGATACGCAGTATTTT. This gives the protein CASSPGQVGTDTQYF. The chain employs TRBV5-4 and TRBJ2-3, with 7 positions matching TRBD1. This CDR3 region has 15 residues. With V trimmed by 4 bases and J by 1 base, 6 bases remained unmatched. The germline V gene encodes CDR1 SGHNT and CDR2 YYREEE (reference sequence).

This clone has just a few counts. This chain links TRBV2 with TRBJ2-7, with 9 bases that match TRBD1. CDR1 and CDR2 (germline): SNHLY, FYNNEI. The CDR3 covers 13 residues. The V segment lost 7 bases and the J segment 5 bases; nucleotides outside the gene matches: 6. CDR3 residues: CASKRTGADEQYF. The CDR3 nucleotides read TGTGCCAGCAAGAGGACAGGGGCGGACGAGCAGTACTTC.

This clone was seen repeatedly, ten times or more. V usage is TRBV6-4 and J usage is TRBJ2-1; 12 bases are a match to TRBD2. Germline V gives CDR1 MRHNA, CDR2 SNTAGT. V lost 5 bases to trimming and J lost 7 bases; unmatched junction nucleotides: 3. The CDR3 has 14 amino acids. The CDR3, as DNA: TGTGCCAGCAGTCCTGGGACTAGCGGGAATGAGCAGTTCTTC. Protein product: CASSPGTSGNEQFF.

The chain recombines TRBV2 with TRBJ1-5; the match to TRBD1 covers 7 bases. Germline values: CDR1 SNHLY, CDR2 FYNNEI. V lost 7 bases, J lost 1 base, and 4 bases stayed unmatched. CDR3 length: 14 residues. CDR3 in amino acids: CASMNRGSNQPQHF. DNA of the CDR3: TGTGCCAGCATGAACAGGGGAAGCAATCAGCCCCAGCATTTT.

V gene TRBV6-4 combines with J gene TRBJ1-2; maybe TRBD1 (5 bases). Germline loops: CDR1 MRHNA, CDR2 SNTAGT. The CDR3 covers 15 residues. V was trimmed by 8 bases and J by 1 base, leaving 17 bases between them. CDR3 in amino acids: CASAIDSQSNYGYTF. CDR3 sequence (DNA): TGTGCCAGCGCTATCGACAGTCAAAGTAACTATGGCTACACCTTC.

V is TRBV11-3 and J is TRBJ2-7; no clear D gene. Deletions cut 3 bases from V and 3 bases from J, with 6 bases between. The CDR3 spans 12 residues. Germline V gives CDR1 SGHNT, CDR2 YENEEA. The CDR3 spells CASSFGDYEQYF. CDR3 nucleotides: TGTGCCAGCAGCTTTGGAGACTACGAGCAGTACTTC.